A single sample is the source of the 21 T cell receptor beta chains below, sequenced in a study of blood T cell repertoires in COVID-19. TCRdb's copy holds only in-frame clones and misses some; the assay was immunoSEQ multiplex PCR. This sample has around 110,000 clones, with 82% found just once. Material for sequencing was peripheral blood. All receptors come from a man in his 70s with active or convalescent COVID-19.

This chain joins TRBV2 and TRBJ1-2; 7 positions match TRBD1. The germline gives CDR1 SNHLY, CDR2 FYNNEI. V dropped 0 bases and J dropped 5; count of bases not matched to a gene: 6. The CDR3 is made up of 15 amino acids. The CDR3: CASSEAEGQRYGYTF. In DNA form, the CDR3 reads TGTGCCAGCAGTGAAGCAGAGGGACAGCGTTATGGCTACACCTTC.

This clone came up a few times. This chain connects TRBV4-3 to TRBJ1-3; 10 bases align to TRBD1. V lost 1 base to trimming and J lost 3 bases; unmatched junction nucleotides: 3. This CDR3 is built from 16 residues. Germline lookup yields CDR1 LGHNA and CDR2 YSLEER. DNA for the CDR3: TGCGCCAGCAGCCAAGGACAGGGGGCCGGTGGAAACACCATATATTTT. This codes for CASSQGQGAGGNTIYF.

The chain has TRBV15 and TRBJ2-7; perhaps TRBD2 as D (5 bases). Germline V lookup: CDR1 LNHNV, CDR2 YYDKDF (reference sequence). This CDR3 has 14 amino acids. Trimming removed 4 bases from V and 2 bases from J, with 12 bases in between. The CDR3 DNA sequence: TGTGCCACCAGCAAGGGCGGGTCTACCTACGAGCAGTACTTC. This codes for CATSKGGSTYEQYF.

The CDR3 nucleotides read TGTGCCAGCAGCTTTGCTAGCGGGGGGGGGCGCACAGATACGCAGTATTTT. The encoded protein is CASSFASGGGRTDTQYF. This rearrangement joins TRBV7-2 to TRBJ2-3; 12 bases fit TRBD2. The length of the CDR3 is 17 residues. Trimming took 3 bases from V and 1 from J; bases not matched to a gene: 5. In germline, CDR1 is SGHTA, CDR2 FQGNSA.

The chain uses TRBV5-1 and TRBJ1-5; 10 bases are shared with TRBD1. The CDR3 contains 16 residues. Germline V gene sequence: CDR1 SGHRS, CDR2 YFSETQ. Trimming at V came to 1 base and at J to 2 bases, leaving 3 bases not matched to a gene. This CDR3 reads CASSLTTGGGNQPQHF. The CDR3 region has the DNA TGCGCCAGCAGCTTGACGACAGGGGGCGGCAATCAGCCCCAGCATTTT.

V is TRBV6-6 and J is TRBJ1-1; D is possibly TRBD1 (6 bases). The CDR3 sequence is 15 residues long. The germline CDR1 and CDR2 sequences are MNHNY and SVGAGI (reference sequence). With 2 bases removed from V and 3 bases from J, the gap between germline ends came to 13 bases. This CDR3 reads CASSYRARGDTEAFF. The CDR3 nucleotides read TGTGCCAGCAGTTACCGGGCCAGGGGCGACACTGAAGCTTTCTTT.

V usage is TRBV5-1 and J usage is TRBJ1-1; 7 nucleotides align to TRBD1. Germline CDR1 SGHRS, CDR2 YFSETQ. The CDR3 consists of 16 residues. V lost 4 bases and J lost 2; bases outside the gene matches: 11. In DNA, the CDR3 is TGCGCCAGCAGCCTCATTACAGGGGTGGGAAACACTGAAGCTTTCTTT. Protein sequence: CASSLITGVGNTEAFF.

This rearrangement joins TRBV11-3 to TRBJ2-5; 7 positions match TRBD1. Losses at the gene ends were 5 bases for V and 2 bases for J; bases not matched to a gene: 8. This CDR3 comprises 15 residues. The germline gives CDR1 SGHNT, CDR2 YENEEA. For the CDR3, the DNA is TGTGCCAGCAGCCCCCCCGGACAGGATCAAGAGACCCAGTACTTC. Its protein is CASSPPGQDQETQYF. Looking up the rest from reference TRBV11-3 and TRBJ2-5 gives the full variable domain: EAGVVQSPRYKIIEKKQPVAFWCNPISGHNTLYWYLQNLGQGPELLIRYENEEAVDDSQLPKDRFSAERLKGVDSTLKIQPAELGDSAVYLCASSPPGQDQETQYFGPGTRLLVL.

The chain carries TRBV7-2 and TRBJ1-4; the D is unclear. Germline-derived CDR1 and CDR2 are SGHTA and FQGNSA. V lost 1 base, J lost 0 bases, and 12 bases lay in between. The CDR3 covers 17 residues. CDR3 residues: CASSLVAGRATNEKLFF. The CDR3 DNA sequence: TGTGCCAGCAGCTTAGTTGCAGGCCGCGCAACTAATGAAAAACTGTTTTTT.

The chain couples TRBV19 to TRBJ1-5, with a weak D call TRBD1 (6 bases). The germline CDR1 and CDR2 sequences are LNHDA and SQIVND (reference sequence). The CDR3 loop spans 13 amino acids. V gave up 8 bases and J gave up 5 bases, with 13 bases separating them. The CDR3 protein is CASHGGGYQPQHF. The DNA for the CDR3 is TGTGCCAGTCATGGGGGGGGCTATCAGCCCCAGCATTTT.

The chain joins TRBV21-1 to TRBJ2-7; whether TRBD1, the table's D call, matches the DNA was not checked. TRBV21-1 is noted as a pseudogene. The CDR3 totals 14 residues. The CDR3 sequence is CASSKTGSPYEQYF. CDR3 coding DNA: TGTGCCAGCAGCAAAACAGGGTCTCCCTACGAGCAGTACTTC.

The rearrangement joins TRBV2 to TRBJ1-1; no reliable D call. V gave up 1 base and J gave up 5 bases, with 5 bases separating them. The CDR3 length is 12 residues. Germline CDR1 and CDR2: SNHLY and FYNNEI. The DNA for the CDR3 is TGTGCCAGCAGTGAAGTGAGAACTGAAGCTTTCTTT. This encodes CASSEVRTEAFF.

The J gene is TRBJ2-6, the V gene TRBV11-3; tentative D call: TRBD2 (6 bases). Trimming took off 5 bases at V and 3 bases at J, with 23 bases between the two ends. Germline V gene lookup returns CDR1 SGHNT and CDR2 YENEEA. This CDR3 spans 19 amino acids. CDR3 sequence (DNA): TGTGCCAGCAGCGGAGGGAGTTATGGTGTGGGCCTTGGGGCCAACGTCCTGACTTTC. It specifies CASSGGSYGVGLGANVLTF.

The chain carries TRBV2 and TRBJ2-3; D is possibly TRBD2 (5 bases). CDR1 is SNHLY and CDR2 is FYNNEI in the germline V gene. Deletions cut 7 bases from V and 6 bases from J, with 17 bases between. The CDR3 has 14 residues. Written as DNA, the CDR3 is TGTGCCAGCAATACTAGGGCCGGTATGGATACGCAGTATTTT. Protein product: CASNTRAGMDTQYF.

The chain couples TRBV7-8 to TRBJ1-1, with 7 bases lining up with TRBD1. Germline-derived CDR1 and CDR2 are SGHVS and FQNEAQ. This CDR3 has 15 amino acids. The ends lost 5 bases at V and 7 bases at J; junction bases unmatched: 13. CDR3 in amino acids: CASSPGDRAGGEAFF. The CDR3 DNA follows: TGTGCCAGCAGCCCCGGTGACAGGGCGGGCGGTGAAGCTTTCTTT. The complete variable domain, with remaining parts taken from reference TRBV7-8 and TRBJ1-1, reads GAGVSQSPRYKVAKRGQDVALRCDPISGHVSLFWYQQALGQGPEFLTYFQNEAQLDKSGLPSDRFFAERPEGSVSTLKIQRTQQEDSAVYLCASSPGDRAGGEAFFGQGTRLTVV.

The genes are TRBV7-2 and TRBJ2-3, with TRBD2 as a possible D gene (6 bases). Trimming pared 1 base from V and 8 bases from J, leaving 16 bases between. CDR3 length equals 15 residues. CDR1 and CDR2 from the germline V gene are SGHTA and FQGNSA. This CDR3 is CASSLESGLGGTQYF. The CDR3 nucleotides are TGTGCCAGCAGCTTAGAGTCCGGGTTGGGGGGTACGCAGTATTTT.

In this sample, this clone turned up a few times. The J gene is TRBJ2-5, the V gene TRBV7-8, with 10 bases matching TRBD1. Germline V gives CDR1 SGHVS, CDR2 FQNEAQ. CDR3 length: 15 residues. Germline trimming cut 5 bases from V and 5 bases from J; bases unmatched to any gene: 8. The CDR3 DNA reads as TGTGCCAGCAGCATCGGGACAGGGGAATTGGAGACCCAGTACTTC. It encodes CASSIGTGELETQYF.

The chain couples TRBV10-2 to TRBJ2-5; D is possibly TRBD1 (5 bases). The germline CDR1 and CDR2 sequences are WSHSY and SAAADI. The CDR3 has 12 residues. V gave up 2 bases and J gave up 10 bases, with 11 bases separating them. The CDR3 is CASSEAQGDQYF. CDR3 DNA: TGCGCCAGCAGTGAGGCACAAGGGGACCAGTACTTC.

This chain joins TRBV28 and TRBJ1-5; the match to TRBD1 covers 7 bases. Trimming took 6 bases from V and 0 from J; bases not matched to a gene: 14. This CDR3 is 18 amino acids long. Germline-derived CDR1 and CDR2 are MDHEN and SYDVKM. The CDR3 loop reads CASRSTQGFPYSNQPQHF. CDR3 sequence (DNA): TGTGCCAGCAGATCTACACAGGGGTTTCCTTATAGCAATCAGCCCCAGCATTTT.

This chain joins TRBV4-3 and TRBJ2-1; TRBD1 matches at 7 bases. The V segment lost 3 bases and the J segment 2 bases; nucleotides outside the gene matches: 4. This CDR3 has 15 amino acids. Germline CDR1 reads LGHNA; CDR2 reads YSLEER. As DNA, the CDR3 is TGCGCCAGCAGCCAGGCGACAGGGACCTACAATGAGCAGTTCTTC. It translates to CASSQATGTYNEQFF.

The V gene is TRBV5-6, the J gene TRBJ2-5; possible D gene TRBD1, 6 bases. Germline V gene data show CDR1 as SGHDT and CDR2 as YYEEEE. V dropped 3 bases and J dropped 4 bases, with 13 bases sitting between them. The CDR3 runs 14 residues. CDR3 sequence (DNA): TGTGCCAGCAGCTCGGGACATAAGGGAGAGACCCAGTACTTC. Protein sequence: CASSSGHKGETQYF.